This entry lists 28 T cell receptor beta chains sequenced from one sample in a study of cytomegalovirus exposure and HLA in healthy donors. Amplification used 60 Vbeta primers and 13 Jbeta primers. Profiled with immunoSEQ multiplex PCR; TCRdb holds only in-frame clones, not every one. In the table there are 100,000 to 150,000 clones, 65% to 90% of which are singletons. The specimen was PBMCs. These TCRs come from a middle-aged man in good health and CMV-seronegative.

V usage is TRBV6-1 and J usage is TRBJ1-6; 7 positions agree with TRBD1. This CDR3 contains 14 residues. From germline, CDR1 is MNHNS and CDR2 SASEGT. Losses at the gene ends were 7 bases for V and 6 bases for J; bases not matched to a gene: 6. The CDR3 sequence is CASTSGTVNSPLHF. The CDR3 coding sequence is TGTGCCAGCACTAGCGGGACAGTTAATTCACCCCTCCACTTT.

The gene calls are TRBV6-1 and TRBJ2-1; D call uncertain. Deletions cut 6 bases from V and 3 bases from J, with 12 bases between. From germline, CDR1 is MNHNS and CDR2 SASEGT. The CDR3 spans 14 residues. CDR3 sequence: CASRKDILYNEQFF. CDR3 coding DNA: TGTGCCAGCAGGAAAGACATTCTCTACAATGAGCAGTTCTTC.

CDR3 region: CASSVRGQGAEEQFF. The CDR3, as DNA: TGCGCCAGCAGCGTCAGGGGACAGGGGGCTGAGGAGCAGTTCTTC. The chain links TRBV5-1 to TRBJ2-1, with 12 bases lining up with TRBD1. Germline lookup yields CDR1 SGHRS and CDR2 YFSETQ. After removal of 4 bases from V and 10 bases from J, the junction contained 9 bases not matched to a gene. The CDR3 covers 15 residues. The variable domain in full, completed from reference TRBV5-1 and TRBJ2-1, reads KAGVTQTPRYLIKTRGQQVTLSCSPISGHRSVSWYQQTPGQGLQFLFEYFSETQRNKGNFPGRFSGRQFSNSRSEMNVSTLELGDSALYLCASSVRGQGAEEQFFGPGTRLTVL.

The chain combines TRBV5-1 with TRBJ1-1, with TRBD1 identical over 7 bases. The V gene end was trimmed by 4 bases and the J gene end by 0 bases; junction bases not matched to a gene: 6. The CDR3 covers 15 residues. In germline, CDR1 is SGHRS, CDR2 YFSETQ. Here the CDR3 DNA reads TGCGCCAGCAGCCCTTCAGACAGGGTGAACACTGAAGCTTTCTTT. Protein sequence: CASSPSDRVNTEAFF.

This clone was seen a single time. The chain carries TRBV6-1 and TRBJ1-2; 8 nucleotides agree with TRBD1. Per germline, CDR1 MNHNS and CDR2 SASEGT. The CDR3 consists of 15 residues. V gave up 0 bases and J gave up 4 bases; unmatched junction bases: 4. The CDR3 sequence: CASSEALGQGYGYTF. CDR3 DNA sequence: TGTGCCAGCAGTGAAGCGCTAGGACAGGGCTATGGCTACACCTTC.

The chain has TRBV5-8 and TRBJ2-3, with D uncertain. In germline, CDR1 is SGHTS, CDR2 YDEGEE. Trimming left V 0 bases short and J 6 bases short, with 14 bases between. This CDR3 spans 15 amino acids. CDR3 sequence (DNA): TGTGCCAGCAGCTTGGACTCTACAGAAGGTGATACGCAGTATTTT. Its translation: CASSLDSTEGDTQYF.

The chain couples TRBV5-1 to TRBJ1-1; weak D call: TRBD1 (5 bases). The CDR3 spans 14 residues. The germline gives CDR1 SGHRS, CDR2 YFSETQ. Trimming took off 4 bases at V and 7 bases at J, with 17 bases between the two ends. In nucleotides, the CDR3 is TGCGCCAGCAGCACGGGGACGGGAGAAGTTGAAGCTTTCTTT. Translated: CASSTGTGEVEAFF. The full variable domain, with the rest looked up from reference TRBV5-1 and TRBJ1-1, is KAGVTQTPRYLIKTRGQQVTLSCSPISGHRSVSWYQQTPGQGLQFLFEYFSETQRNKGNFPGRFSGRQFSNSRSEMNVSTLELGDSALYLCASSTGTGEVEAFFGQGTRLTVV.

This chain uses TRBV11-2 with TRBJ1-6; no clear D gene. Per germline, CDR1 SGHAT and CDR2 FQNNGV. The V end was cut by 1 base, the J end by 10 bases, with 14 bases between. This CDR3 has 15 amino acids. The CDR3 coding sequence is TGTGCCAGCAGCTTAGGTGAGGCGGTTCGCTCACCCCTCCACTTT. Protein: CASSLGEAVRSPLHF.

This chain connects TRBV10-3 to TRBJ1-5; no clear D. Germline CDR1 reads ENHRY; CDR2 reads SYGVKD. This CDR3 is 14 amino acids long. The ends were cut back, 0 bases at V and 5 bases at J, with 8 bases in the middle. The CDR3 region is CAISESRNDQPQHF. The CDR3 DNA follows: TGTGCCATCAGTGAGTCCCGTAATGATCAGCCCCAGCATTTT.

The V call is TRBV5-1, the J call TRBJ1-2; 8 nucleotides line up with TRBD1. CDR3 length equals 16 residues. V shed 2 bases, J shed 0 bases, and the junction held 6 bases outside the gene matches. CDR1 and CDR2 (germline): SGHRS, YFSETQ. CDR3 residues: CASSLGTGISNYGYTF. CDR3 nucleotide sequence: TGCGCCAGCAGCTTAGGGACAGGAATATCTAACTATGGCTACACCTTC.

This chain connects TRBV30 to TRBJ1-1; a possible D gene is TRBD1 (5 bases). CDR1 is GTSNPN, CDR2 SVGIG, per germline (reference sequence). The length of the CDR3 is 13 residues. Trimming removed 3 bases at V and 7 bases at J, with 15 bases between. The DNA for the CDR3 is TGTGCCTGGAGAAGGGGATTTGCGGATGAAGCTTTCTTT. Amino acid sequence: CAWRRGFADEAFF.

V and J are TRBV4-1 and TRBJ1-1; D is undetermined. Germline CDR1 reads MGHRA; CDR2 reads YSYEKL. The CDR3 totals 15 residues. Trimming took 1 base from V and 2 from J, leaving 11 bases between them. The CDR3, as DNA: TGCGCCAGCAGCCAAGGTAGAGGCGTAAACACTGAAGCTTTCTTT. Translated, it gives CASSQGRGVNTEAFF.

The V gene is TRBV19, the J gene TRBJ2-1; 9 nucleotides line up with TRBD1. V lost 1 base to trimming and J lost 3 bases; unmatched junction nucleotides: 1. Germline CDR1 LNHDA, CDR2 SQIVND (reference sequence). The CDR3 runs 15 residues. CDR3: CASSIVTGGYNEQFF. Written as DNA, the CDR3 is TGTGCCAGTAGTATAGTGACAGGGGGCTACAATGAGCAGTTCTTC. Looking up the rest from reference TRBV19 and TRBJ2-1 gives the full variable domain: DGGITQSPKYLFRKEGQNVTLSCEQNLNHDAMYWYRQDPGQGLRLIYYSQIVNDFQKGDIAEGYSVSREKKESFPLTVTSAQKNPTAFYLCASSIVTGGYNEQFFGPGTRLTVL.

CDR3 DNA: TGTGCCAGCAGCCGAATGACAGCCTCCGGCGCTGAAGCTTTCTTT. It yields the protein CASSRMTASGAEAFF. The genes are TRBV7-2 and TRBJ1-1; TRBD1 is a possible D gene (5 bases). The CDR3 totals 15 residues. Germline loops: CDR1 SGHTA, CDR2 FQGNSA. V was cut by 5 bases and J by 6 bases, with 19 bases left in between.

The rearrangement links TRBV6-5 to TRBJ2-1; D perhaps matches TRBD2 (5 bases). The CDR3 totals 13 residues. The V gene lost 0 bases and the J gene lost 10 bases, with 10 bases spanning the gap. CDR1 is MNHEY, CDR2 SVGAGI, per germline. The DNA for the CDR3 is TGTGCCAGCAGTTACTCGATCCGGGGAGAGCAGTTCTTC. Protein sequence: CASSYSIRGEQFF.

The chain has TRBV7-8 and TRBJ2-7, with D possibly matching TRBD1 (6 bases). The germline V gene has CDR1 SGHVS and CDR2 FQNEAQ. The ends were cut back, 4 bases at V and 3 bases at J, with 13 bases in the middle. The CDR3 sequence is 14 residues long. The chain's CDR3 is CASSSGTTYYEQYF. The CDR3 DNA reads TGTGCCAGCAGCTCTGGGACAACATACTACGAGCAGTACTTC.

The chain links TRBV9 to TRBJ1-2, with 8 bases that match TRBD1. This CDR3 has 15 residues. V gave up 4 bases and J gave up 2 bases; unmatched junction bases: 7. Germline CDR1 and CDR2: SGDLS and YYNGEE. The CDR3, as DNA: TGTGCCAGCAGCACATGGGACAGGCCAAACTATGGCTACACCTTC. Residues: CASSTWDRPNYGYTF. The variable domain in full, completed from reference TRBV9 and TRBJ1-2, reads DSGVTQTPKHLITATGQRVTLRCSPRSGDLSVYWYQQSLDQGLQFLIQYYNGEERAKGNILERFSAQQFPDLHSELNLSSLELGDSALYFCASSTWDRPNYGYTFGSGTRLTVV.

This clone was recorded a few times. The rearrangement uses TRBV4-2 and TRBJ2-7; weak D call: TRBD2 (5 bases). CDR3 length: 15 amino acids. V lost 0 bases, J lost 0 bases, and 9 bases lay in between. CDR1 and CDR2 from the germline V gene are LGHNA and YNFKEQ. As DNA, the CDR3 is TGTGCCAGCAGCCAAGATAGGGAGAGCTCCTACGAGCAGTACTTC. Translation gives CASSQDRESSYEQYF.

The rearrangement joins TRBV2 to TRBJ1-1; no reliable D call. V was clipped by 4 bases and J by 2 bases, with 8 bases between them. The CDR3 consists of 13 residues. The V gene's germline CDR1 is SNHLY and CDR2 FYNNEI. CDR3 sequence: CASSVEGNTEAFF. DNA of the CDR3: TGTGCCAGCAGTGTCGAGGGAAACACTGAAGCTTTCTTT.

The J gene is TRBJ2-1, the V gene TRBV9, with 9 bases that match TRBD2. Germline CDR1 is SGDLS and CDR2 is YYNGEE. The CDR3 has 17 amino acids. V lost 3 bases and J lost 4; bases outside the gene matches: 11. The CDR3 DNA reads TGTGCCAGCAGCGCCGAAATGGGCGGGGGGGCTTACAATGAGCAGTTCTTC. It encodes CASSAEMGGGAYNEQFF.

Regarding this clone: One end of the junction is discordant with germline, which a read error may explain. The rearrangement uses TRBV29-1 and TRBJ1-5; unclear D gene. The germline CDR1 and CDR2 sequences are SQVTM and ANQGSEA. This CDR3 has 12 amino acids. The CDR3 bases are TGCAGCGTTCAAGAACAGAATCAGCCCCAGCATTTT. This sequence encodes CSVQEQNQPQHF.

The V gene is TRBV5-1, the J gene TRBJ2-2; 8 positions match TRBD2. V lost 0 bases to trimming and J lost 3 bases; unmatched junction nucleotides: 4. CDR1 and CDR2 (germline): SGHRS, YFSETQ. This CDR3 region has 16 residues. The CDR3 sequence: CASSLEAGGDTGELFF. For the CDR3, the DNA is TGCGCCAGCAGCTTGGAGGCGGGGGGCGACACCGGGGAGCTGTTTTTT.

The chain recombines TRBV10-1 with TRBJ2-3; 8 positions match TRBD2. Trimming removed 11 bases from V and 1 base from J; junction bases left unmatched: 5. The CDR3 runs 13 residues. Germline-derived CDR1 and CDR2 are WNHNN and SYGVQD (reference sequence). CDR3 nucleotide sequence: TGCGCCGGTATTAGCGGGGGCACAGATACGCAGTATTTT. Its translation is CAGISGGTDTQYF.

The chain carries TRBV4-3 and TRBJ2-7; TRBD1 matches 7 bases. Germline CDR1 and CDR2: LGHNA and YSLEER. This CDR3 region has 14 residues. V was clipped by 0 bases and J by 2 bases; unmatched bases: 1. The CDR3 DNA sequence: TGCGCCAGCAGCCAAGACACAGGGGCCTACGAGCAGTACTTC. Its protein is CASSQDTGAYEQYF.

This chain joins TRBV2 and TRBJ2-1; D might be TRBD1 (6 bases). With 7 bases removed from V and 4 bases from J, the gap between germline ends came to 14 bases. The CDR3 sequence is 14 residues long. Germline loops: CDR1 SNHLY, CDR2 FYNNEI. This chain's CDR3 is CASKTGDSYNEQFF. CDR3 DNA: TGTGCCAGCAAGACAGGAGATTCATACAATGAGCAGTTCTTC.

This clone was found once. J is TRBJ1-5 and V is TRBV27; no reliable D call. The CDR3 runs 15 residues. From germline, CDR1 is MNHEY and CDR2 SMNVEV (reference sequence). Trimming took off 4 bases at V and 1 base at J, with 11 bases between the two ends. The CDR3 reads CASSSAPGSNQPQHF. For the CDR3, the DNA is TGTGCCAGCAGTTCCGCCCCGGGAAGCAATCAGCCCCAGCATTTT.

The chain has TRBV27 and TRBJ2-1; 9 bases agree with TRBD1. The CDR3 sequence is 15 residues long. Germline loops: CDR1 MNHEY, CDR2 SMNVEV (reference sequence). With V trimmed by 1 base and J by 8 bases, 6 bases remained unmatched. CDR3 bases: TGTGCCAGCAGTTTATGGGACAGGGCAGGCGATGAGCAGTTCTTC. Protein sequence: CASSLWDRAGDEQFF.

In this sample, this clone turned up a few times. V is TRBV6-6 and J is TRBJ1-2; D unresolved. V lost 5 bases and J lost 4, with 5 bases in between. Germline CDR1 is MNHNY and CDR2 is SVGAGI (reference sequence). The CDR3 extends over 11 amino acids. CDR3 residues: CASSQFYGYTF. The CDR3 bases are TGTGCCAGCAGTCAATTCTATGGCTACACCTTC.